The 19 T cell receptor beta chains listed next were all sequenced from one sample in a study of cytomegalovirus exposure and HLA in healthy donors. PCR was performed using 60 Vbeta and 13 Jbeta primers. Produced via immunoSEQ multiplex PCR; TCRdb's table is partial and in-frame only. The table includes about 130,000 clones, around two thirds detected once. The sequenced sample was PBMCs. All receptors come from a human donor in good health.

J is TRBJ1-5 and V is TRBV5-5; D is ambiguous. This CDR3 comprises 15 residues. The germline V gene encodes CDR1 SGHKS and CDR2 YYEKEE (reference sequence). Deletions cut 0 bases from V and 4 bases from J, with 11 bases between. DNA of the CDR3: TGTGCCAGCAGCTTGGTGTCAGGAATAAATCAGCCCCAGCATTTT. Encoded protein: CASSLVSGINQPQHF.

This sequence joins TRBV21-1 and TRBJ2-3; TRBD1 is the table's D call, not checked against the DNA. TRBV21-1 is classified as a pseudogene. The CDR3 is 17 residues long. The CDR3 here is CTSSKAPGILLADTQYF. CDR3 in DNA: TGTACCAGCAGCAAAGCTCCAGGGATCCTTTTAGCAGATACGCAGTATTTT.

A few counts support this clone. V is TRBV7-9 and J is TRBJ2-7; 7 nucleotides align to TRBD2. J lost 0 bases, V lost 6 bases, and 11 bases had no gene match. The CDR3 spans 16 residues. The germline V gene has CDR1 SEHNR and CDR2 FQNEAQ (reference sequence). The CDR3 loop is CASSPTGGMNSYEQYF. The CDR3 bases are TGTGCCAGCAGTCCCACCGGGGGGATGAACTCCTACGAGCAGTACTTC.

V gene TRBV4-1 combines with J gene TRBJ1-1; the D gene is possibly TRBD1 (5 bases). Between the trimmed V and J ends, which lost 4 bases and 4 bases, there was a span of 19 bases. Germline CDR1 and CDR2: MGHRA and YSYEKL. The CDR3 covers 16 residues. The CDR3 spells CASSPEPSGGGTEAFF. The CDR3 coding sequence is TGCGCCAGCAGCCCAGAACCCTCTGGGGGGGGCACTGAAGCTTTCTTT.

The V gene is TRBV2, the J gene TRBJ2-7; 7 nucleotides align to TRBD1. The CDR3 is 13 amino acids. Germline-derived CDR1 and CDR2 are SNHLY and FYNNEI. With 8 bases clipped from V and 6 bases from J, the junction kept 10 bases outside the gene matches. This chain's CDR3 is CASWGQGVFEQYF. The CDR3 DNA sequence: TGTGCCAGCTGGGGCCAGGGGGTGTTCGAGCAGTACTTC.

The CDR3 protein is CASSRVLSTGMRYGYTF. CDR3 DNA sequence: TGTGCCAGCAGTCGAGTACTATCGACAGGGATGCGATATGGCTACACCTTC. The rearrangement links TRBV27 to TRBJ1-2; 7 bases match TRBD1. Germline V gives CDR1 MNHEY, CDR2 SMNVEV (reference sequence). J gave up 5 bases and V 5 bases, and 17 bases lay outside the gene matches. The CDR3 has 17 residues.

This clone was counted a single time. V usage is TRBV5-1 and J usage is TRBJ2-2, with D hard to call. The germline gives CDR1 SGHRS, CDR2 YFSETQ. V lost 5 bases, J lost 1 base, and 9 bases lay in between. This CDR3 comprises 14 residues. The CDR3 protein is CASSLSLNTGELFF. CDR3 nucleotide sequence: TGCGCCAGCAGTCTTAGTCTGAACACCGGGGAGCTGTTTTTT.

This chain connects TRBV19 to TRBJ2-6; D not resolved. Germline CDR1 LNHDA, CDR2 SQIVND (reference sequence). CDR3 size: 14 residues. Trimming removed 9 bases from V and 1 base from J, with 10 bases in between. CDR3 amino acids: CASKEISGANVLTF. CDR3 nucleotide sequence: TGTGCCAGCAAAGAGATTTCTGGGGCCAACGTCCTGACTTTC.

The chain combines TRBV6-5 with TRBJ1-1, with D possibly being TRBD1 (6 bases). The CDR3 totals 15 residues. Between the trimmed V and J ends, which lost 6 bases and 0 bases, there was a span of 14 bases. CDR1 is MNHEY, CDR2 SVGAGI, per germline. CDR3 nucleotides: TGTGCCAGCAGAGGACAGCCACCCATGAACACTGAAGCTTTCTTT. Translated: CASRGQPPMNTEAFF.

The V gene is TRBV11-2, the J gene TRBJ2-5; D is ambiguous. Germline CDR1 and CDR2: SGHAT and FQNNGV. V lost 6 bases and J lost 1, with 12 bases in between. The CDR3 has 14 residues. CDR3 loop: CASSFLLFQETQYF. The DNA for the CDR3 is TGTGCCAGCAGTTTCCTACTTTTCCAAGAGACCCAGTACTTC. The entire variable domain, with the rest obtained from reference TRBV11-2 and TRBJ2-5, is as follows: EAGVAQSPRYKIIEKRQSVAFWCNPISGHATLYWYQQILGQGPKLLIQFQNNGVVDDSQLPKDRFSAERLKGVDSTLKIQPAKLEDSAVYLCASSFLLFQETQYFGPGTRLLVL.

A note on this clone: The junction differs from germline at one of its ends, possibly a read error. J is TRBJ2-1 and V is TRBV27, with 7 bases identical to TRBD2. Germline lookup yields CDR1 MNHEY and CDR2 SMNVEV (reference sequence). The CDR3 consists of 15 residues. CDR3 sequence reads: CASSLSGGGYNEQLF. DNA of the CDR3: TGTGCCAGCAGTTTATCTGGGGGGGGATACAATGAGCAGCTCTTC.

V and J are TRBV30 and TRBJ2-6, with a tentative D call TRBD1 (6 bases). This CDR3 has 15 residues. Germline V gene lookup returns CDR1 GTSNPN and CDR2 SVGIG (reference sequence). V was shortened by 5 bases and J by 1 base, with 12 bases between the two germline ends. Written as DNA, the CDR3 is TGTGCCTGGGGGACACTGGGTTCTGGGGCCAACGTCCTGACTTTC. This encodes CAWGTLGSGANVLTF.

The CDR3 nucleotides are TGTGCCGTACAGGGGACAGGGGGTTCTCAGCCCCAGCATTTT. Translating gives CAVQGTGGSQPQHF. The chain uses TRBV19 and TRBJ1-5; 11 bases align to TRBD1. The V segment lost 11 bases and the J segment 6 bases; nucleotides outside the gene matches: 9. CDR1 LNHDA and CDR2 SQIVND come from the germline V gene (reference sequence). CDR3 length: 14 amino acids.

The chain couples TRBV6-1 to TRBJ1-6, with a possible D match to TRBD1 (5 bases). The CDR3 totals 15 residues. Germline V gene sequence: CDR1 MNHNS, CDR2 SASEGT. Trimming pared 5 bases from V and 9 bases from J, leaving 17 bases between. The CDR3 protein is CASSPTSGIRSPLHF. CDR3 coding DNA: TGTGCCAGCAGTCCGACATCAGGGATACGTTCACCCCTCCACTTT.

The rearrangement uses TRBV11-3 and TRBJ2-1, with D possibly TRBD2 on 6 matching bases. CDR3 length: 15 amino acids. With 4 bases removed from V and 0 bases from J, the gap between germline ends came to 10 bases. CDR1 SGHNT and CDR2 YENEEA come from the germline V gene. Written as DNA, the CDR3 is TGTGCCAGCAGCTCTCCTAGCGCCTCCTACAATGAGCAGTTCTTC. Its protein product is CASSSPSASYNEQFF.

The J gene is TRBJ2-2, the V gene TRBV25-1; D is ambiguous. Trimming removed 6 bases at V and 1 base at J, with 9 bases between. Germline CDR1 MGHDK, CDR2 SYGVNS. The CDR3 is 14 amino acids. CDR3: CASRAAVNTGELFF. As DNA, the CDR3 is TGTGCCAGCAGGGCGGCAGTGAACACCGGGGAGCTGTTTTTT.

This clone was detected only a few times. The CDR3 loop is CASSLASSRTSLEQFF. In nucleotides, the CDR3 is TGCGCCAGCAGCTTGGCCAGCAGCAGGACTAGCCTTGAGCAGTTCTTC. The chain combines TRBV5-1 with TRBJ2-1; 8 positions match TRBD2. The CDR3 has 16 amino acids. Trimming took 0 bases from V and 9 from J; bases not matched to a gene: 11. CDR1 SGHRS and CDR2 YFSETQ come from the germline V gene.

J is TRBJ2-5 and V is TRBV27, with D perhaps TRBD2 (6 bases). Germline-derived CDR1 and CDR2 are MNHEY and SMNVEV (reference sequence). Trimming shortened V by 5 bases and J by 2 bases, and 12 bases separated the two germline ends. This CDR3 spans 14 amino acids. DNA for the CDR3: TGTGCCAGCAGTCCCGGGGACTCGCAAGAGACCCAGTACTTC. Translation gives CASSPGDSQETQYF.

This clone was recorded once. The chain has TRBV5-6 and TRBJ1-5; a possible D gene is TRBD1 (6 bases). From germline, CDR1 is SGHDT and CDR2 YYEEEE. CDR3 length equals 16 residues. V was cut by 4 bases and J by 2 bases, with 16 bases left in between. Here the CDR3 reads CASSQRRGLGNQPQHF. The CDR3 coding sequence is TGTGCCAGCAGCCAACGCAGGGGATTGGGCAATCAGCCCCAGCATTTT.